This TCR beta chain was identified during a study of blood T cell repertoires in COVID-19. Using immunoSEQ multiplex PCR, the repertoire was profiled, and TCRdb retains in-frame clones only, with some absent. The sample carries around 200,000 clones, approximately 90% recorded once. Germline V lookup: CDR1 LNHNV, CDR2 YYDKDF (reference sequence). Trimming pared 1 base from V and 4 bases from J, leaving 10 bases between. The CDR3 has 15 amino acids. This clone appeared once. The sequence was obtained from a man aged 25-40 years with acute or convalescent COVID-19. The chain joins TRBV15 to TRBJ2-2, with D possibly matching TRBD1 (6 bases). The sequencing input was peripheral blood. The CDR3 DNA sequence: TGTGCCACCAGCAGAGTTGGGGGCGGCACCGGGGAGCTGTTTTTT. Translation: CATSRVGGGTGELFF.